This T cell receptor beta chain was captured in a study of T cells after posttransplantation cyclophosphamide. Findings and caveats of the study: Tissue-infiltrating T cells from skin or gut overlapped little with blood T cells. Donor-recipient repertoire similarity was low at 1-2 months, rising over year one. Recipient CMV seropositivity and CMV reactivation strongly tracked TRB clonality.

V dropped 0 bases and J dropped 2; count of bases not matched to a gene: 13. Germline V gene lookup returns CDR1 LGHNT and CDR2 FRNRAP. The CDR3 length is 19 residues. The method was immunoSEQ multiplex PCR; TCRdb's version includes in-frame clones alone and lacks a portion of them. The sample consists of some 13,000 clones, roughly 72% of them appearing once. Note on this clone: The antigen remains unidentified.

This related bone marrow graft donor gave peripheral blood on the day of marrow donation. Sequenced sample: memory CD4+ T cells sorted from PBMCs. The rearrangement joins TRBV12-5 to TRBJ1-5, with 7 positions matching TRBD1. The TCR originated in a man aged 45 to 65. The CDR3 DNA sequence: TGTGCTAGTGGTTTGGTAGGAGTAGAGAGGGACAGTGGCAATCAGCCCCAGCATTTT. Protein: CASGLVGVERDSGNQPQHF.